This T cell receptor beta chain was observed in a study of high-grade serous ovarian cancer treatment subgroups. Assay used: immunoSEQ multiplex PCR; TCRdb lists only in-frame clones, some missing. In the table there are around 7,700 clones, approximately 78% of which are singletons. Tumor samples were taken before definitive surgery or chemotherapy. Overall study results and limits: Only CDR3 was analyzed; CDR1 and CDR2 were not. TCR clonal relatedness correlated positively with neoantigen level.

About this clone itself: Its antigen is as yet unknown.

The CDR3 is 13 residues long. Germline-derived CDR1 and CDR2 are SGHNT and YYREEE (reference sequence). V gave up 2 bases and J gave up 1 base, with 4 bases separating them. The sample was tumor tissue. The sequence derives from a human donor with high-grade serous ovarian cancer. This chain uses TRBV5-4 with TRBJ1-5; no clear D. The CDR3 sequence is CASSLDSNQPQHF. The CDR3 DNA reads TGTGCCAGCAGCTTAGACAGCAATCAGCCCCAGCATTTT.